Listed below are T cell receptor beta chains from one sample, sequenced in a study of cytomegalovirus exposure and HLA in healthy donors. Libraries were prepared by immunoSEQ multiplex PCR; TCRdb keeps only in-frame clonotypes and omits some of them. The sample lists about 200,000 clones; around 82% were seen once. The sequenced sample consisted of PBMCs. All receptors derive from a woman in her twenties or thirties in good health and CMV-seronegative. Both conserved end residues are part of each CDR3. The D gene is left open where the match is weak. Size is stated for part of the rows, as once, few or many counts, or as a class when the clone is expanded.

J gene: TRBJ1-3
V gene: TRBV27
clone size: NA
D gene: TRBD1
CDR3 DNA: TGTGCCAGCAGCTCTCATGGGACAGATCACTCTGGAAACACCATATATTTT
CDR3 protein: CASSSHGTDHSGNTIYF

J gene: TRBJ1-4
V gene: TRBV5-1
clone size: NA
D gene: NA
CDR3 DNA: TGCGCCAGCAGCTTGGCCTTGGGGGGAACTAATGAAAAACTGTTTTTT
CDR3 protein: CASSLALGGTNEKLFF

J gene: TRBJ2-3
V gene: TRBV29-1
clone size: NA
D gene: TRBD1
CDR3 DNA: TGCAGCGTCGGGGCGACAGGGGGCGATACAGATACGCAGTATTTT
CDR3 protein: CSVGATGGDTDTQYF

J gene: TRBJ1-1
V gene: TRBV5-1
clone size: NA
D gene: TRBD1
CDR3 DNA: TGCGCCAGCAGCTTGAGGTCAGGGGGGATGAACACTGAAGCTTTCTTT
CDR3 protein: CASSLRSGGMNTEAFF

J gene: TRBJ1-5
V gene: TRBV12-5
clone size: NA
D gene: NA
CDR3 DNA: TGTGCTAGTGGCCCAACTAATCAGCCCCAGCATTTT
CDR3 protein: CASGPTNQPQHF

J gene: TRBJ2-3
V gene: TRBV7-6
clone size: NA
D gene: TRBD1
CDR3 DNA: TGTGCCAGCAGCAGGACAGGGGGCACAGATACGCAGTATTTT
CDR3 protein: CASSRTGGTDTQYF

J gene: TRBJ1-6
V gene: TRBV19
clone size: NA
D gene: NA
CDR3 DNA: TGTGCCAGTAGCAAGGACACGGGCTCCTATAATTCACCCCTCCACTTT
CDR3 protein: CASSKDTGSYNSPLHF

J gene: TRBJ2-1
V gene: TRBV5-6
clone size: once
D gene: NA
CDR3 DNA: TGTGCCAGCAGCTATCCGGGTCCGATCAATGAGCAGTTCTTC
CDR3 protein: CASSYPGPINEQFF

J gene: TRBJ1-1
V gene: TRBV5-1
clone size: once
D gene: TRBD1
CDR3 DNA: TGCGCCAGCAGCTCCCTCTCGGACAGGACTGAAGCTTTCTTT
CDR3 protein: CASSSLSDRTEAFF

J gene: TRBJ2-3
V gene: TRBV30
clone size: NA
D gene: TRBD2
CDR3 DNA: TGTGCCTGGAGTCGCCCCAAAAGCGGGAGGCCGGCGGATACGCAGTATTTT
CDR3 protein: CAWSRPKSGRPADTQYF

J gene: TRBJ1-4
V gene: TRBV13
clone size: NA
D gene: TRBD1
CDR3 DNA: TGTGCCAGCAGCTTTGGACAGGGAGGTGAAAAACTGTTTTTT
CDR3 protein: CASSFGQGGEKLFF

J gene: TRBJ2-2
V gene: TRBV6-5
clone size: NA
D gene: NA
CDR3 DNA: TGTGCCGCGGCGCGGTCTAGTCCCGGGGAGCTGTTTTTT
CDR3 protein: CAAARSSPGELFF

J gene: TRBJ1-2
V gene: TRBV6-6
clone size: NA
D gene: NA
CDR3 DNA: TGTGCCAGCAGTTACCCCGGGAGTTATGGCTACACCTTC
CDR3 protein: CASSYPGSYGYTF

J gene: TRBJ1-6
V gene: TRBV5-1
clone size: few
D gene: NA
CDR3 DNA: TGCGCCAGCAGCTTGATGGAGAATTCACCCCTCCACTTT
CDR3 protein: CASSLMENSPLHF

J gene: TRBJ1-1
V gene: TRBV18
clone size: NA
D gene: NA
CDR3 DNA: TGTGCCAGCTCACAAGGGGGACGGACTGAAGCTTTCTTT
CDR3 protein: CASSQGGRTEAFF

J gene: TRBJ2-7
V gene: TRBV27
clone size: NA
D gene: TRBD2
CDR3 DNA: TGTGCCAGCAGTCCCAACCCCGGACTAGCGGGAGTATATAGATACGAGCAGTACTTC
CDR3 protein: CASSPNPGLAGVYRYEQYF

J gene: TRBJ2-3
V gene: TRBV27
clone size: NA
D gene: NA
CDR3 DNA: TGTCTATCGGTCAGTGGACGAGGGGGTACGCAGTATTTT
CDR3 protein: CLSVSGRGGTQYF

J gene: TRBJ2-1
V gene: TRBV4-2
clone size: NA
D gene: TRBD2
CDR3 DNA: TGTGCCAGCAGCCAACCGGGACTAAGCTCCTACAATGAGCAGTTCTTC
CDR3 protein: CASSQPGLSSYNEQFF

J gene: TRBJ2-7
V gene: TRBV6-5
clone size: NA
D gene: TRBD2
CDR3 DNA: TGTGCCAGCAGGACAGGACTAGCGGGAGCCTACGAGCAGTACTTC
CDR3 protein: CASRTGLAGAYEQYF

J gene: TRBJ2-3
V gene: TRBV11-3
clone size: few
D gene: NA
CDR3 DNA: TGTGCCAGCAGCTCCACAGGAACAGATACGCAGTATTTT
CDR3 protein: CASSSTGTDTQYF

J gene: TRBJ2-3
V gene: TRBV27
clone size: few
D gene: NA
CDR3 DNA: TGTGCCAGCAGTTTATTGGCCGGGACAGATACGCAGTATTTT
CDR3 protein: CASSLLAGTDTQYF

J gene: TRBJ2-7
V gene: TRBV5-1
clone size: NA
D gene: NA
CDR3 DNA: TGCGCCAGCAGCTTAGTTGACAGCTACTACGAGCAGTACTTC
CDR3 protein: CASSLVDSYYEQYF

J gene: TRBJ2-1
V gene: TRBV19
clone size: NA
D gene: NA
CDR3 DNA: TGTGCCAGACAGAAGAATGAGCAGTTCTTC
CDR3 protein: CARQKNEQFF

J gene: TRBJ1-3
V gene: TRBV9
clone size: once
D gene: NA
CDR3 DNA: TGTGCCAGCAGCGTAGAAGCCTCTGGAAACACCATATATTTT
CDR3 protein: CASSVEASGNTIYF

J gene: TRBJ1-1
V gene: TRBV28
clone size: few
D gene: NA
CDR3 DNA: TGTGCCAGTACGGAGGGTATAACTGAAGCTTTCTTT
CDR3 protein: CASTEGITEAFF

J gene: TRBJ2-5
V gene: TRBV2
clone size: NA
D gene: TRBD1
CDR3 DNA: TGTGCCAGCAGGGACAGGGGACGGGAGACCCAGTACTTC
CDR3 protein: CASRDRGRETQYF

J gene: TRBJ2-1
V gene: TRBV18
clone size: NA
D gene: NA
CDR3 DNA: TGTGCCAGCTCACCACCTTTTCCGAGGGGGTTGCTAAATGAGCAGTTCTTC
CDR3 protein: CASSPPFPRGLLNEQFF

J gene: TRBJ1-5
V gene: TRBV15
clone size: NA
D gene: NA
CDR3 DNA: TGTGCCACCAGCAGAGATTGGAGACAGCCCCTCGATCAGCCCCAGCATTTT
CDR3 protein: CATSRDWRQPLDQPQHF

J gene: TRBJ1-5
V gene: TRBV7-9
clone size: NA
D gene: NA
CDR3 DNA: TGTGCCAGCAGCCCCGAGCGGGGTCCCCAGCATTTT
CDR3 protein: CASSPERGPQHF

J gene: TRBJ1-4
V gene: TRBV9
clone size: NA
D gene: NA
CDR3 DNA: TGTGCCAGCAGCGTATACGGTACAACTAATGAAAAACTGTTTTTT
CDR3 protein: CASSVYGTTNEKLFF

J gene: TRBJ1-2
V gene: TRBV4-2
clone size: NA
D gene: NA
CDR3 DNA: TGTGCCAGCAGCCAAGAAGCGTCAGGGGCGAAGGTCTATGGCTACACCTTC
CDR3 protein: CASSQEASGAKVYGYTF

J gene: TRBJ1-5
V gene: TRBV4-1
clone size: once
D gene: TRBD1
CDR3 DNA: TGCGCCAGCAGCTCAGGGGGGCAACACTATAGCAATCAGCCCCAGCATTTT
CDR3 protein: CASSSGGQHYSNQPQHF

J gene: TRBJ2-5
V gene: TRBV11-2
clone size: NA
D gene: NA
CDR3 DNA: TGTGCCAGCAGTCGCAGGGTGTACCAAGAGACCCAGTACTTC
CDR3 protein: CASSRRVYQETQYF

J gene: TRBJ1-3
V gene: TRBV2
clone size: NA
D gene: NA
CDR3 DNA: TGTGCCAGCAGAAAGCAGGGAAGTGGAAACACCATATATTTT
CDR3 protein: CASRKQGSGNTIYF

J gene: TRBJ1-2
V gene: TRBV6-1
clone size: NA
D gene: NA
CDR3 DNA: TGTGCCAGCAATAACCTAGTGTCTAACTATGGCTACACCTTC
CDR3 protein: CASNNLVSNYGYTF

J gene: TRBJ2-7
V gene: TRBV5-4
clone size: NA
D gene: TRBD1
CDR3 DNA: TGTGCCAGCAGCTCGGGACAGGGGTACTACGAGCAGTACTTC
CDR3 protein: CASSSGQGYYEQYF

J gene: TRBJ1-1
V gene: TRBV11-3
clone size: NA
D gene: NA
CDR3 DNA: TGTGCCCCTTGGCCTGAAGCTTTCTTT
CDR3 protein: CAPWPEAFF

J gene: TRBJ1-1
V gene: TRBV6-1
clone size: few
D gene: NA
CDR3 DNA: TGTGCCAGCAGTGGGGGTGAGGAGGGTCCGGCTTTCTTT
CDR3 protein: CASSGGEEGPAFF

J gene: TRBJ1-1
V gene: TRBV10-1
clone size: NA
D gene: NA
CDR3 DNA: TGCGCCAGCAGAGCGACTCCGAACACTGAAGCTTTCTTT
CDR3 protein: CASRATPNTEAFF

J gene: TRBJ2-7
V gene: TRBV28
clone size: NA
D gene: TRBD1
CDR3 DNA: TGTGCCAGCAGACCAGGACAGGTCATGGGCGACGAGCAGTACTTC
CDR3 protein: CASRPGQVMGDEQYF

J gene: TRBJ1-1
V gene: TRBV7-9
clone size: few
D gene: TRBD1
CDR3 DNA: TGTGCCAGCAGCTTAGTGACAGGGGGCCTCACTGAAGCTTTCTTT
CDR3 protein: CASSLVTGGLTEAFF

J gene: TRBJ2-7
V gene: TRBV4-1
clone size: once
D gene: NA
CDR3 DNA: TGCGCCAGCAGCCAAGGACTCCTTACCTACGAGCAGTACTTC
CDR3 protein: CASSQGLLTYEQYF

J gene: TRBJ1-5
V gene: TRBV6-1
clone size: NA
D gene: NA
CDR3 DNA: TGTGCCAGCGGGAGAAGACCCGACAATCAGCCCCAGCATTTT
CDR3 protein: CASGRRPDNQPQHF

J gene: TRBJ2-7
V gene: TRBV11-2
clone size: NA
D gene: TRBD1
CDR3 DNA: TGTGCCAGCAGCCCCGGGACAGGGATACTCTACGAGCAGTACTTC
CDR3 protein: CASSPGTGILYEQYF

J gene: TRBJ1-2
V gene: TRBV10-2
clone size: NA
D gene: NA
CDR3 DNA: TGCGCCAGCGGACAGAATGGAGGCTACACCTTC
CDR3 protein: CASGQNGGYTF

J gene: TRBJ2-2
V gene: TRBV23-1
clone size: NA
D gene: TRBD2
CDR3 DNA: TGCGCCAGCACCCGAGACCCCAGGCGGGGGGGCCCTGAGAACACCGGGGAGCTGTTTTTT
CDR3 protein: CASTRDPRRGGPENTGELFF

J gene: TRBJ1-5
V gene: TRBV30
clone size: NA
D gene: NA
CDR3 DNA: TGTGCCTGGAGAAGTGGAGGCAGGGGAAGTGGACAGCCCCAGCATTTT
CDR3 protein: CAWRSGGRGSGQPQHF

J gene: TRBJ2-3
V gene: TRBV9
clone size: once
D gene: TRBD2
CDR3 DNA: TGTGCCAGCAGTCGTAGCGGGGGGGTCTACCCAGATACGCAGTATTTT
CDR3 protein: CASSRSGGVYPDTQYF

J gene: TRBJ1-5
V gene: TRBV5-3
clone size: NA
D gene: TRBD1
CDR3 DNA: TGTGCCAGAAGCTTGGATGGGAGACAGGGTCATCAGCCCCAGCATTTT
CDR3 protein: CARSLDGRQGHQPQHF

J gene: TRBJ2-1
V gene: TRBV27
clone size: few
D gene: TRBD2
CDR3 DNA: TGTGCCAGCAGTATATGGACTAGCGGGAGGGTGTCCTACAATGAGCAGTTCTTC
CDR3 protein: CASSIWTSGRVSYNEQFF